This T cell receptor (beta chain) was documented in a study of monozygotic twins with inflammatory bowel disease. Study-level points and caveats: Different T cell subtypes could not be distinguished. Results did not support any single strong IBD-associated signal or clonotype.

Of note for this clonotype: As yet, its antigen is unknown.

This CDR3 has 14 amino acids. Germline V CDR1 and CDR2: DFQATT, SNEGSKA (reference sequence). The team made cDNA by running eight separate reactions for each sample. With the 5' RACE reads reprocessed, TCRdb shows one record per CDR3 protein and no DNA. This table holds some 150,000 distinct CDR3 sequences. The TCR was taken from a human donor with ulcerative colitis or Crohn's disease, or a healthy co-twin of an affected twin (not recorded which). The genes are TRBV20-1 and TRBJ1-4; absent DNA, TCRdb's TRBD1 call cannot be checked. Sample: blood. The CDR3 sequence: CSARVGTGPGKLFF.